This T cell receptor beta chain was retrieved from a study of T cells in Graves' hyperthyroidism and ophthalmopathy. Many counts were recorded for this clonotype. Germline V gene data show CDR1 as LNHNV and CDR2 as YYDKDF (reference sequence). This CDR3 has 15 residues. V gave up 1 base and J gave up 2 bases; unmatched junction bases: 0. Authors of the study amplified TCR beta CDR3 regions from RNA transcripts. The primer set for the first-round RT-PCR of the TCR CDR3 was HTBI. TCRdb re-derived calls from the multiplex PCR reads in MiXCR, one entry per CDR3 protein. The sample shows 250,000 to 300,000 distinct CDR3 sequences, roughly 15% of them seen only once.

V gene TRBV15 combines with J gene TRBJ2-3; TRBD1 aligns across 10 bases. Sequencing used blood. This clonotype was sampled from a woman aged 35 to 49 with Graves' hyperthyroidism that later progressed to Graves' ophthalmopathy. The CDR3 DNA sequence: TGTGCCACCAGCAGAGGACAGGGGGCCACAGATACGCAGTATTTT. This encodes CATSRGQGATDTQYF.